These 18 T cell receptor beta chains originate from one sample sequenced in a study of blood T cell repertoires in COVID-19. Sequencing used immunoSEQ multiplex PCR; TCRdb keeps in-frame clones, though not all of them. The sample consists of hundreds of thousands of clones, over 70% of them appearing once. The specimen was peripheral blood. These receptors were obtained from a woman older than 75 with acute or convalescent COVID-19.

This chain connects TRBV3-1 (or the pseudogene TRBV3-2) to TRBJ2-6; the match to TRBD2 covers 8 bases. From germline, CDR1 is LGHDT and CDR2 YNNKEL (reference sequence). This CDR3 has 19 residues. Trimming at V came to 0 bases and at J to 0 bases, leaving 7 bases not matched to a gene. CDR3 protein: CASSQDALAGSSGANVLTF. The CDR3, as DNA: TGTGCCAGCAGCCAAGATGCTTTAGCGGGGAGCTCTGGGGCCAACGTCCTGACTTTC.

The V gene is TRBV11-2, the J gene TRBJ2-7; D is ambiguous. The CDR3 has 13 amino acids. Germline CDR1 and CDR2: SGHAT and FQNNGV. V was shortened by 0 bases and J by 4 bases, with 7 bases between the two germline ends. The CDR3 is CASSLEKRYEQYF. The CDR3 DNA is TGTGCCAGCAGCTTAGAAAAGAGGTACGAGCAGTACTTC. The full variable domain, completed using reference TRBV11-2 and TRBJ2-7, is EAGVAQSPRYKIIEKRQSVAFWCNPISGHATLYWYQQILGQGPKLLIQFQNNGVVDDSQLPKDRFSAERLKGVDSTLKIQPAKLEDSAVYLCASSLEKRYEQYFGPGTRLTVT.

This clone has a handful of counts. The V gene is TRBV29-1, the J gene TRBJ1-1, with 9 bases aligning to TRBD1. Unmatched junction bases numbered 9, after V lost 6 bases and J lost 7 bases. The germline V gene encodes CDR1 SQVTM and CDR2 ANQGSEA. The CDR3 runs to 13 residues. The CDR3 nucleotides read TGCAGCGTGGAGGGACAGGGACCTCTTGAAGCTTTCTTT. Protein sequence: CSVEGQGPLEAFF.

This rearrangement joins TRBV7-9 to TRBJ2-7; possible D gene TRBD2, 6 bases. Germline CDR1 is SEHNR and CDR2 is FQNEAQ (reference sequence). The length of the CDR3 is 15 residues. Trimming removed 0 bases from V and 2 bases from J, with 11 bases in between. DNA of the CDR3: TGTGCCAGCAGCTTAGCGCAGGCGGGACCCTACGAGCAGTACTTC. Translating gives CASSLAQAGPYEQYF.

This chain uses TRBV5-1 with TRBJ1-3; unclear D gene. Germline V gene data show CDR1 as SGHRS and CDR2 as YFSETQ. The CDR3 is 16 residues long. Trimming shortened V by 0 bases and J by 0 bases, and 10 bases separated the two germline ends. The CDR3 loop is CASSLAGGISGNTIYF. CDR3 sequence (DNA): TGCGCCAGCAGCTTGGCCGGAGGGATCTCTGGAAACACCATATATTTT.

J is TRBJ1-3 and V is TRBV5-4, with D possibly being TRBD1 (5 bases). The CDR3 extends over 13 amino acids. With 4 bases removed from V and 6 bases from J, the gap between germline ends came to 11 bases. The germline CDR1 and CDR2 sequences are SGHNT and YYREEE (reference sequence). This CDR3 is CASSRDSENTIYF. CDR3 coding DNA: TGTGCCAGCAGCCGCGACAGCGAAAACACCATATATTTT.

The V gene is TRBV28, the J gene TRBJ1-2; 9 bases match TRBD1. The CDR3 covers 15 residues. V lost 1 base and J lost 5; bases outside the gene matches: 5. Germline lookup yields CDR1 MDHEN and CDR2 SYDVKM. This chain's CDR3 is CASSLSGQGDYGYTF. In DNA, the CDR3 is TGTGCCAGCAGTTTATCGGGACAGGGTGATTATGGCTACACCTTC.

This chain uses TRBV24-1 with TRBJ2-2; D is perhaps TRBD1 (6 bases). Trimming removed 9 bases from V and 0 bases from J, with 22 bases in between. This CDR3 comprises 18 residues. Germline values: CDR1 KGHDR, CDR2 SFDVKD. DNA of the CDR3: TGTGCCACCGCCACCGAACCGGGACACCAAACGAACACCGGGGAGCTGTTTTTT. Amino acid sequence: CATATEPGHQTNTGELFF.

The chain joins TRBV3-1 (or the pseudogene TRBV3-2) to TRBJ1-6, with TRBD1 identical over 9 bases. Germline assignment: CDR1 LGHDT and CDR2 YNNKEL (reference sequence). Unmatched junction bases numbered 5, after V lost 4 bases and J lost 10 bases. This CDR3 has 14 residues. For the CDR3, the DNA is TGTGCCAGCAGCCCCCGGGACAGGGAATCACCCCTCCACTTT. Its translation: CASSPRDRESPLHF.

The rearrangement joins TRBV6-5 to TRBJ2-7; the D gene is possibly TRBD1 (6 bases). Trimming pared 6 bases from V and 4 bases from J, leaving 19 bases between. Germline V gene lookup returns CDR1 MNHEY and CDR2 SVGAGI. The CDR3 loop spans 15 amino acids. The CDR3 nucleotides read TGTGCCAGCAGGGACCAGACAGGTAGCGTATACGAGCAGTACTTC. Its translation: CASRDQTGSVYEQYF.

Only one count was recorded for this clone. V gene TRBV5-1 combines with J gene TRBJ2-5; 7 nucleotides align to TRBD1. Trimming removed 1 base from V and 5 bases from J; junction bases left unmatched: 2. This CDR3 contains 13 residues. Germline CDR1 reads SGHRS; CDR2 reads YFSETQ. The CDR3, as DNA: TGCGCCAGCAGCTTGCAGGGGGTGGAGACCCAGTACTTC. Translation: CASSLQGVETQYF.

The genes are TRBV27 and TRBJ2-3, with D perhaps TRBD1 (5 bases). Germline V lookup: CDR1 MNHEY, CDR2 SMNVEV (reference sequence). This CDR3 comprises 15 residues. Trimming took 10 bases from V and 2 from J, leaving 19 bases between them. The CDR3 coding sequence is TGTGCCACTAAGACGGTGTCAGGGCCCACAGATACGCAGTATTTT. This encodes CATKTVSGPTDTQYF.

The rearrangement joins TRBV15 to TRBJ2-3; TRBD1 matches 7 bases. V dropped 1 base and J dropped 2; count of bases not matched to a gene: 3. This CDR3 region has 15 residues. Germline V lookup: CDR1 LNHNV, CDR2 YYDKDF (reference sequence). The CDR3 sequence: CATSRAGGNTDTQYF. The CDR3 region has the DNA TGTGCCACCAGCAGAGCAGGGGGTAACACAGATACGCAGTATTTT.

V is TRBV10-2 and J is TRBJ2-2, with 10 positions matching TRBD1. Germline CDR1 reads WSHSY; CDR2 reads SAAADI. With 5 bases clipped from V and 4 bases from J, the junction kept 7 bases outside the gene matches. The CDR3 spans 16 residues. CDR3 sequence (DNA): TGCGCCAGCAGTCCGGGACAGGGGTTTGGCACCGGGGAGCTGTTTTTT. Translation: CASSPGQGFGTGELFF.

This clone has just one count. The chain has TRBV7-9 and TRBJ1-4, with 10 bases that match TRBD1. CDR1 SEHNR and CDR2 FQNEAQ come from the germline V gene (reference sequence). Trimming at V came to 5 bases and at J to 5 bases, leaving 8 bases not matched to a gene. This CDR3 has 16 residues. In nucleotides, the CDR3 is TGTGCCAGCAGCCCCTATCTGGGACAGGGGAATGAAAAACTGTTTTTT. Translating it yields CASSPYLGQGNEKLFF.

The chain joins TRBV5-1 to TRBJ1-6, with 8 nucleotides matching TRBD1. The CDR3 has 15 amino acids. V lost 4 bases, J lost 7 bases, and 7 bases stayed unmatched. Germline CDR1 is SGHRS and CDR2 is YFSETQ. The CDR3 loop reads CASSLPQGANSPLHF. The DNA of the CDR3 is TGCGCCAGCAGCCTGCCCCAGGGGGCGAATTCACCCCTCCACTTT.

The chain carries TRBV11-3 and TRBJ2-5; no reliable D call. V gave up 2 bases and J gave up 4 bases, with 8 bases separating them. CDR1 SGHNT and CDR2 YENEEA come from the germline V gene. The CDR3 covers 13 residues. This CDR3 reads CASSLTRGETQYF. The CDR3, as DNA: TGTGCCAGCAGCTTAACGCGCGGAGAGACCCAGTACTTC.

The chain employs TRBV6-6 and TRBJ1-2, with D unresolved. The CDR3 sequence is 12 residues long. V lost 5 bases, J lost 0 bases, and 4 bases lay in between. Germline-derived CDR1 and CDR2 are MNHNY and SVGAGI (reference sequence). The CDR3 DNA reads as TGTGCCAGCAGTCCAGCTAACTATGGCTACACCTTC. Encoded protein: CASSPANYGYTF.